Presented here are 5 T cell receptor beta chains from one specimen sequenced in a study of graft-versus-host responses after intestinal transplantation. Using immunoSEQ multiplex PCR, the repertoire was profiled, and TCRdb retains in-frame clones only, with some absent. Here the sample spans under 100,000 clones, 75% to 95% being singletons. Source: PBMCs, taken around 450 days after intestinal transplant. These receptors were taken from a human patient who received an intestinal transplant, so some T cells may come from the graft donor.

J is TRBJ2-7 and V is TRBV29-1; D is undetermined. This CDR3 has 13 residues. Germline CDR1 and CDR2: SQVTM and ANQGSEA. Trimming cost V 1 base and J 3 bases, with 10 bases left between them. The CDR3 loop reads CSVEGLASYEQYF. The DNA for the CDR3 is TGCAGCGTTGAAGGGCTGGCGAGCTACGAGCAGTACTTC.

Here the CDR3 reads CASSTGVNEQFF. CDR3 DNA sequence: TGTGCCAGTAGTACGGGGGTCAATGAGCAGTTCTTC. The V and J genes are TRBV19 and TRBJ2-1, with D possibly TRBD2 on 6 matching bases. The CDR3 contains 12 residues. V was clipped by 4 bases and J by 6 bases, with 7 bases between them. Germline-derived CDR1 and CDR2 are LNHDA and SQIVND (reference sequence).

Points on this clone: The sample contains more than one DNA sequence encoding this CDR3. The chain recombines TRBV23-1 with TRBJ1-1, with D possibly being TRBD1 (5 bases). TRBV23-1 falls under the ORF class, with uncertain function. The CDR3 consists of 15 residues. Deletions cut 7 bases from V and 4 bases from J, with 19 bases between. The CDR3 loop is CASTPCGRVGTEAFF. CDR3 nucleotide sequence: TGCGCCAGCACCCCCTGCGGCAGGGTTGGCACTGAAGCTTTCTTT.

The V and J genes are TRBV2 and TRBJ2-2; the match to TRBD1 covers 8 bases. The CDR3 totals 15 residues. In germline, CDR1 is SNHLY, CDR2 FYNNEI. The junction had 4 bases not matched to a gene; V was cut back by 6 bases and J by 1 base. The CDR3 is CASRGTGKNTGELFF. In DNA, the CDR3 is TGTGCCAGCAGAGGGACAGGCAAGAACACCGGGGAGCTGTTTTTT. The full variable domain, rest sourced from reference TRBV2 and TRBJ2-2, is EPEVTQTPSHQVTQMGQEVILRCVPISNHLYFYWYRQILGQKVEFLVSFYNNEISEKSEIFDDQFSVERPDGSNFTLKIRSTKLEDSAMYFCASRGTGKNTGELFFGEGSRLTVL.

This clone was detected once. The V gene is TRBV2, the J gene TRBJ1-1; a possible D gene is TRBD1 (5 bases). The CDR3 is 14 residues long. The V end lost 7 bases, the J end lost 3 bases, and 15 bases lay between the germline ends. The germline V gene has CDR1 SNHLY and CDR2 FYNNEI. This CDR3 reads CASTVRPGHTEAFF. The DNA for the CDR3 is TGTGCCAGCACCGTCCGCCCGGGGCACACTGAAGCTTTCTTT.